The clone carrying this T cell receptor (beta chain) turned up a few times. This sample is part of a study of blood T cell repertoires in COVID-19. The wider study: Acute and convalescent COVID-19 samples came from the United States, Italy and Spain.

As handled by the study authors: Estimation of nucleated cell counts relied on the amplification of reference gene primers. Clones were read by immunoSEQ multiplex PCR, and TCRdb kept only the in-frame ones, dropping some. V and J calls plus clone size are reproduced from that table; the DNA served to infer D and trimming. The data contain approximately 500,000 clones, approximately 83% of them singletons. The CDR3 extends over 15 amino acids. CDR1 KGHSH and CDR2 LQKENI come from the germline V gene. V was trimmed by 2 bases and J by 1 base, leaving 9 bases between them. The chain recombines TRBV18 with TRBJ1-5, with a weak D call TRBD1 (6 bases). This receptor was identified in a human donor in a cohort sampled during active COVID-19. The sequenced sample consisted of peripheral blood. CDR3 region: CASSPGGQSNQPQHF. The CDR3 DNA follows: TGTGCCAGCTCACCAGGTGGACAGAGCAATCAGCCCCAGCATTTT.